The source of this T cell receptor beta chain is a study of shared clonotypes between healthy human individuals. Overall study context: Ranging from 18 to 49 in age, donors were a couple of women and a few men.

Splitting of CD4+ cells produced CD45RA+ naive and CD45RA-negative memory subsets. Authors' methods: ImmunoSEQ supplied junction-only sequences lacking quality scores, so filtering was different. Here immunoSEQ multiplex PCR was the method, and the copy in TCRdb shows in-frame clones only, minus some. V, J and clone size were drawn from that table, and D and trimming were deduced from the DNA. This sample yields about a million clones, of which about three quarters are seen a single time; roughly 1.4% belongs to the top ten. The CDR3 has 15 amino acids. This clone was counted once. This sequence originates from a young man in good health. The material sequenced was memory CD4+ T cells sorted from blood. The subset here: CD45RA-negative fraction. The gene calls are TRBV21-1 and TRBJ2-7. TRBV21-1 is a pseudogene segment. The CDR3 DNA is TGTGCCAGCCTTCCCCCGGGGACCGGGGCCTACGAGCAGTACTTC. Translated: CASLPPGTGAYEQYF.